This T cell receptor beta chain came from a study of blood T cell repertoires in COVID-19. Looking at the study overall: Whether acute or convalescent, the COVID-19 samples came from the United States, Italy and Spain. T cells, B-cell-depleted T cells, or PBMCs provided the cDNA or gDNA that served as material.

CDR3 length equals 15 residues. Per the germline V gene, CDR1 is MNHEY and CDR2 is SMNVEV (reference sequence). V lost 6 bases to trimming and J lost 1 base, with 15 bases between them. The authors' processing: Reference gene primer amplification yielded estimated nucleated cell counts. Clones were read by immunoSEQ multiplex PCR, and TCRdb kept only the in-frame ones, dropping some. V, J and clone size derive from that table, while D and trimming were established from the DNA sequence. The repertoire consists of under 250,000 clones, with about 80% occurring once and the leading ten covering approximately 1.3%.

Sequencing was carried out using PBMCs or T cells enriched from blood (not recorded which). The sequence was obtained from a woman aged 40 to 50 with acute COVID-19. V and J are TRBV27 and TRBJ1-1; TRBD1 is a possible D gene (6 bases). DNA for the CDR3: TGTGCCAGCAGCCCGAGAAAGACAGGGAACACTGAAGCTTTCTTT. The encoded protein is CASSPRKTGNTEAFF.